This entry lists 15 T cell receptor beta chains sequenced from one sample in a study of molecular identifiers for immune sequencing clone quantification. From the PCR reads, TCRdb called clonotypes with MiXCR, one entry per CDR3 protein. The sample has about 640,000 distinct CDR3 sequences; about 20% are singletons. Sequencing was done on a sample of naive CD8+ T cells from blood, with Jurkat cell RNA spiked in. As for subset: FACS-sorted CD8+CD4-CCR7+CD45RA+ naive T cells. These receptors originate from a human donor in good health. Some libraries in this study had Jurkat cell RNA spiked in.

This clonotype occurred many times. This chain links TRBV13 with TRBJ1-1; weak D call: TRBD1 (6 bases). Trimming removed 4 bases from V and 1 base from J, with 13 bases in between. Germline lookup yields CDR1 PRHDT and CDR2 FYEKMQ (reference sequence). The CDR3 length is 15 residues. CDR3 bases: TGTGCCAGCAGCTCCATCGGGACAAAGAACACTGAAGCTTTCTTT. Protein product: CASSSIGTKNTEAFF.

The chain has TRBV4-1 and TRBJ1-1, with D possibly matching TRBD1 (6 bases). Trimming stripped 0 bases from V and 1 base from J, with 9 bases between. Germline CDR1 MGHRA, CDR2 YSYEKL. CDR3 length: 15 residues. CDR3 sequence: CASSQDHRANTEAFF. In nucleotides, the CDR3 is TGCGCCAGCAGCCAAGACCACAGGGCGAACACTGAAGCTTTCTTT.

This clonotype was seen many times. The chain combines TRBV19 with TRBJ2-3; 8 positions agree with TRBD2. Germline CDR1 is LNHDA and CDR2 is SQIVND (reference sequence). After removal of 8 bases from V and 2 bases from J, the junction contained 12 bases not matched to a gene. This CDR3 region has 16 residues. The CDR3 region has the DNA TGTGCCAGTGGCCCCGGTGCGGGGGGCTCCACAGATACGCAGTATTTT. Its protein product is CASGPGAGGSTDTQYF.

This clonotype was counted many times. The chain has TRBV4-3 and TRBJ1-6, with no clear D. Trimming pared 1 base from V and 13 bases from J, leaving 14 bases between. Germline CDR1 LGHNA, CDR2 YSLEER. The CDR3 covers 14 residues. The chain's CDR3 is CASSQGRTGGPLHF. The CDR3 DNA reads as TGCGCCAGCAGCCAAGGGCGGACCGGCGGGCCCCTCCACTTT.

In its sample, this clonotype was seen many times. The chain recombines TRBV6-5 with TRBJ2-7; D not resolved. Trimming stripped 0 bases from V and 7 bases from J, with 10 bases between. The CDR3 is 13 residues long. CDR1 and CDR2 (germline): MNHEY, SVGAGI. The DNA for the CDR3 is TGTGCCAGCAGTTACTCGCCGAGGCTGGAGCAGTACTTC. Translating gives CASSYSPRLEQYF.

There are many counts of this clonotype. This chain joins TRBV5-4 and TRBJ1-1; possible D gene TRBD1, 6 bases. Trimming took off 2 bases at V and 1 base at J, with 9 bases between the two ends. CDR1 and CDR2 from the germline V gene are SGHNT and YYREEE (reference sequence). The CDR3 consists of 14 residues. The CDR3 DNA reads TGTGCCAGCAGCTTCCGGGACAAGAACACTGAAGCTTTCTTT. This sequence encodes CASSFRDKNTEAFF.

Points on this clonotype: A much larger clone lies one base from this, so it may be a read error. The chain couples TRBV4-3 to TRBJ2-7; no reliable D call. The CDR3 totals 13 residues. Germline V gives CDR1 LGHNA, CDR2 YSLEER. V lost 2 bases to trimming and J lost 2 bases, with 7 bases between them. The CDR3 coding sequence is TGCGCCAGCAGCCAATGGAGAGCCTACGAGCAGTACTTC. The encoded protein is CASSQWRAYEQYF.

V is TRBV27 and J is TRBJ2-3; 8 nucleotides align to TRBD2. CDR1 and CDR2 from the germline V gene are MNHEY and SMNVEV (reference sequence). V trimming: 1 base; J trimming: 4 bases; junction bases outside the gene matches: 10. CDR3 length: 17 amino acids. The CDR3 loop is CASSLWPAGEVADTQYF. For the CDR3, the DNA is TGTGCCAGCAGTTTATGGCCAGCGGGGGAGGTCGCAGATACGCAGTATTTT.

The sample holds many counts of this clonotype. This sequence joins TRBV6-2 or TRBV6-3 and TRBJ2-6; possible D gene TRBD1, 6 bases. The CDR3 covers 16 residues. The germline gives CDR1 MNHEY, CDR2 SVGEGT. Trimming stripped 6 bases from V and 0 bases from J, with 12 bases between. The CDR3 bases are TGTGCCAGCAGGATAACAGGGAGCTCTGGGGCCAACGTCCTGACTTTC. This gives the protein CASRITGSSGANVLTF.

This clonotype showed up many times. The chain is built from TRBV19 and TRBJ2-2, with D perhaps given as TRBD1 or TRBD2 (5 bases each). Trimming shortened V by 2 bases and J by 4 bases, and 14 bases separated the two germline ends. From germline, CDR1 is LNHDA and CDR2 SQIVND (reference sequence). The CDR3 runs 16 residues. The CDR3 protein is CASSIQEIGGTGELFF. The CDR3 nucleotides read TGTGCCAGTAGTATACAGGAAATTGGGGGCACCGGGGAGCTGTTTTTT.

At least ten counts were recorded for this clonotype. The chain employs TRBV4-3 and TRBJ1-5, with D tentatively TRBD1 (5 bases). Germline V gene sequence: CDR1 LGHNA, CDR2 YSLEER. The V end lost 0 bases, the J end lost 7 bases, and 16 bases lay between the germline ends. The CDR3 totals 16 residues. The CDR3, as DNA: TGCGCCAGCAGCCAAGATAGGTGGGGGGACGGACAGCCCCAGCATTTT. It translates to CASSQDRWGDGQPQHF.

This clonotype was seen repeatedly, ten times or more. This chain links TRBV9 with TRBJ1-2; D gene uncertain. This CDR3 spans 12 amino acids. From germline, CDR1 is SGDLS and CDR2 YYNGEE. V was shortened by 7 bases and J by 6 bases, with 13 bases between the two germline ends. The CDR3 sequence is CASSLPGDGYTF. For the CDR3, the DNA is TGTGCCAGCTCTCTCCCTGGTGATGGCTACACCTTC.

Points on this clonotype: This may come from a read error, since a much larger clone is one base off. V gene TRBV21-1 combines with J gene TRBJ2-7. TRBV21-1 corresponds to a pseudogene. The CDR3 contains 14 residues. CDR3 protein: CASGKAVALGEQYF. The CDR3 bases are TGTGCCAGCGGCAAAGCGGTCGCTTTAGGGGAGCAGTACTTC.

This clonotype was picked up many times. The CDR3 DNA sequence: TGTGCCAGCAGCCGACCCCGACTAGCCCATGAGCAGTTCTTC. This sequence encodes CASSRPRLAHEQFF. The chain is built from TRBV28 and TRBJ2-1; 7 bases match TRBD2. V was pared by 6 bases and J by 8 bases, with 10 bases of the junction left unmatched. CDR3 length equals 14 residues. Per the germline V gene, CDR1 is MDHEN and CDR2 is SYDVKM.

About this clonotype: At one end the junction does not follow the germline gene, possibly because of a read error. The J gene is TRBJ2-5, the V gene TRBV7-6; D unresolved. The germline gives CDR1 SGHVS, CDR2 FNYEAQ. The CDR3 runs to 12 residues. The CDR3 protein is CASSRYQETQHF. CDR3 bases: TGTGCCAGCAGCCGCTATCAAGAGACCCAGCACTTC.